A single sample is the source of the 8 T cell receptor beta chains below, sequenced in a study of shared clonotypes between healthy human individuals. The assay was immunoSEQ multiplex PCR, and TCRdb's table has in-frame clones only and misses some. The table records about 450,000 clones, 79% of them present only once. The material sequenced was PBMCs. These receptors were collected from a woman in her forties in good health. Some clones in this sample may be carry-over from other donors' samples.

This sequence joins TRBV30 and TRBJ2-5; tentatively, D is TRBD1 or TRBD2 (5 bases each). The CDR3 contains 11 residues. V was pared by 7 bases and J by 5 bases, with 11 bases between. Germline CDR1 is GTSNPN and CDR2 is SVGIG (reference sequence). The CDR3 is CALGVLETQYF. DNA for the CDR3: TGTGCCTTGGGGGTCTTGGAGACCCAGTACTTC.

This clone has at least ten counts. V usage is TRBV11-3 and J usage is TRBJ1-6; no definite D call. The CDR3 runs 13 residues. V was shortened by 1 base and J by 6 bases, with 4 bases between the two germline ends. Germline V gene sequence: CDR1 SGHNT, CDR2 YENEEA. The CDR3 DNA reads TGTGCCAGCAGCTTAGGCGGTAATTCACCCCTCCACTTT. Translating gives CASSLGGNSPLHF.

The V gene is TRBV6-6, the J gene TRBJ1-5, with D possibly matching TRBD1 (6 bases). With 5 bases removed from V and 2 bases from J, the gap between germline ends came to 13 bases. The CDR3 has 15 residues. The germline V gene has CDR1 MNHNY and CDR2 SVGAGI (reference sequence). CDR3 in amino acids: CASSREGGGNQPQHF. The CDR3 DNA sequence: TGTGCCAGCAGTCGCGAGGGGGGGGGCAATCAGCCCCAGCATTTT.

The rearrangement uses TRBV7-3 and TRBJ2-1, with TRBD2 identical over 10 bases. The V gene end was trimmed by 5 bases and the J gene end by 8 bases; junction bases not matched to a gene: 6. The CDR3 loop spans 14 amino acids. Germline assignment: CDR1 SGHTA and CDR2 FQGTGA. This CDR3 reads CASSPGTSADEQFF. CDR3 DNA: TGTGCCAGCAGCCCCGGGACTAGCGCCGATGAGCAGTTCTTC.

Concerning this clone itself: A far more abundant clone sits one base away, making this likely a read error. J is TRBJ2-3 and V is TRBV11-2, with TRBD1 identical over 7 bases. Germline V gene lookup returns CDR1 SGHAT and CDR2 FQNNGV. The V gene end was trimmed by 2 bases and the J gene end by 3 bases; junction bases not matched to a gene: 14. The CDR3 runs to 18 residues. This CDR3 reads CASSLTSPKYRGTDTQYF. The DNA for the CDR3 is TGTGCCAGCAGCTTAACGTCTCCTAAGTACAGGGGAACAGATACGCAGTATTTT.

CDR3 residues: CASSTLPSTDTQYF. For the CDR3, the DNA is TGTGCCAGCAGTACCCTCCCCAGCACAGATACGCAGTATTTT. This chain joins TRBV28 and TRBJ2-3; D not certain. Trimming left V 5 bases short and J 0 bases short, with 9 bases between. The CDR3 covers 14 residues. CDR1 is MDHEN, CDR2 SYDVKM, per germline. Full variable domain (missing parts from reference TRBV28 and TRBJ2-3): DVKVTQSSRYLVKRTGEKVFLECVQDMDHENMFWYRQDPGLGLRLIYFSYDVKMKEKGDIPEGYSVSREKKERFSLILESASTNQTSMYLCASSTLPSTDTQYFGPGTRLTVL.

This clone appeared once. The chain is built from TRBV5-1 and TRBJ2-7; possible D gene TRBD2, 6 bases. The CDR3 extends over 15 amino acids. The germline V gene has CDR1 SGHRS and CDR2 YFSETQ. The V end lost 0 bases, the J end lost 6 bases, and 16 bases lay between the germline ends. In DNA form, the CDR3 reads TGCGCCAGCAGCTTGGCCGGCGGGGCAGAATCCGAGCAGTACTTC. Translation gives CASSLAGGAESEQYF.

V usage is TRBV7-8 and J usage is TRBJ2-4; 9 bases agree with TRBD2. CDR3 length: 19 amino acids. In germline, CDR1 is SGHVS, CDR2 FQNEAQ. V lost 3 bases and J lost 0; bases outside the gene matches: 12. Here the CDR3 reads CASSLSLAGRGLAKNIQYF. The CDR3 nucleotides are TGTGCCAGCAGCTTGAGTCTAGCGGGGAGGGGACTAGCCAAAAACATTCAGTACTTC. The complete variable domain, with remaining parts taken from reference TRBV7-8 and TRBJ2-4, reads GAGVSQSPRYKVAKRGQDVALRCDPISGHVSLFWYQQALGQGPEFLTYFQNEAQLDKSGLPSDRFFAERPEGSVSTLKIQRTQQEDSAVYLCASSLSLAGRGLAKNIQYFGAGTRLSVL.